This T cell receptor (beta chain) was captured in a study of control samples from healthy donors and cancer patients. This table comes from immunoSEQ multiplex PCR, and its TCRdb copy is limited to in-frame clones, with some not included. Of fewer than 90,000 clones in the sample, 70% to 90% are singletons; the top ten hold roughly 5%. Trimming pared 4 bases from V and 5 bases from J, leaving 12 bases between. The CDR3 consists of 13 residues. CDR1 and CDR2 from the germline V gene are SGHNT and YYREEE (reference sequence). V usage is TRBV5-4 and J usage is TRBJ1-1; possible D gene TRBD1, 6 bases. This clonotype was sampled from a woman in her forties or fifties in good health. The specimen was blood. In DNA, the CDR3 is TGTGCCAGCAGCCGACAGGAGAGAACTGAAGCTTTCTTT. It yields the protein CASSRQERTEAFF.